These 19 T cell receptor beta chains came from one sample sequenced in a study of T cells in Graves' hyperthyroidism and ophthalmopathy. Amplification of TCR beta CDR3 regions used RNA as the template. The HTBI primer set served for first-round RT-PCR of the TCR CDR3. Each CDR3 protein gets one entry after TCRdb re-called the multiplex PCR reads with MiXCR. The profile shows 600,000 to 900,000 distinct CDR3 sequences, 16% of them singletons. Sequenced input: blood. The origin of the receptors is a man between 18 and 35 years old with Graves' hyperthyroidism.

This clonotype was seen many times. The V gene is TRBV28, the J gene TRBJ2-5, with D perhaps matching TRBD2 (6 bases). Per germline, CDR1 MDHEN and CDR2 SYDVKM. The CDR3 consists of 14 residues. The ends were cut back, 6 bases at V and 11 bases at J, with 22 bases in the middle. The CDR3 region is CASSPRGLSSIQYF. The CDR3, as DNA: TGTGCCAGCAGCCCACGGGGGTTGTCTTCGATACAGTACTTC.

This clonotype showed up many times. CDR3 nucleotides: TGTGCCAGCTCACCATTCCCCGGGACAGGGGCCTCCGAGCAGTACTTC. It encodes CASSPFPGTGASEQYF. The chain joins TRBV18 to TRBJ2-7; 10 nucleotides align to TRBD1. The J segment lost 6 bases and the V segment lost 2 bases, leaving 10 bases of the junction unmatched. The germline CDR1 and CDR2 sequences are KGHSH and LQKENI. The CDR3 loop spans 16 amino acids.

This clonotype was counted many times. The chain combines TRBV12-3 or TRBV12-4 with TRBJ2-7; possibly TRBD2 for D (6 bases). The CDR3 is 16 residues long. The V gene lost 2 bases and the J gene lost 5 bases, with 19 bases spanning the gap. CDR3 in DNA: TGTGCCAGCAGTTTACTTGCCGGGGGAGCTGTCCACGAGCAGTACTTC. Protein sequence: CASSLLAGGAVHEQYF.

This clonotype has just a few counts. A junction end diverges from the germline sequence, so it may reflect a read error. The chain links TRBV7-7 to TRBJ2-2; D unclear. The CDR3 is 16 amino acids. Looked up from germline, CDR1 is SSHAT and CDR2 is FNYEAQ (reference sequence). The chain's CDR3 is CASSLLARLDGGELFF. CDR3 bases: TGTGCTAGCAGCTTACTTGCGCGGCTAGACGGCGGGGAGCTGTTTTTT. Full variable domain (missing parts from reference TRBV7-7 and TRBJ2-2): GAGVSQSPRYKVTKRGQDVTLRCDPISSHATLYWYQQALGQGPEFLTYFNYEAQPDKSGLPSDRFSAERPEGSISTLTIQRTEQRDSAMYRCASSLLARLDGGELFFGEGSRLTVL.

The sample holds a few counts of this clonotype. The chain employs TRBV11-2 and TRBJ2-1; 15 bases are shared with TRBD2. This CDR3 is built from 16 residues. Per germline, CDR1 SGHAT and CDR2 FQNNGV. J lost 7 bases, V lost 4 bases, and 5 bases had no gene match. The CDR3 sequence: CASSSMGTSGRNEQFF. Written as DNA, the CDR3 is TGTGCCAGCAGCTCAATGGGGACTAGCGGGAGGAATGAGCAGTTCTTC.

This clonotype was seen many times. The rearrangement uses TRBV11-2 and TRBJ2-7; TRBD1 aligns across 10 bases. The CDR3 covers 15 residues. Germline V gene lookup returns CDR1 SGHAT and CDR2 FQNNGV. The junction had 5 bases not matched to a gene; V was cut back by 1 base and J by 5 bases. CDR3 in amino acids: CASSLAPGTGDEQYF. CDR3 DNA: TGTGCCAGCAGCTTAGCACCCGGGACAGGGGACGAGCAGTACTTC.

This clonotype was detected many times. V usage is TRBV18 and J usage is TRBJ2-5; D gene unclear. This CDR3 has 13 amino acids. Trimming took 0 bases from V and 5 from J, leaving 7 bases between them. Germline V gene lookup returns CDR1 KGHSH and CDR2 LQKENI. The CDR3 coding sequence is TGTGCCAGCTCACCACCGGTGGCGGAGACCCAGTACTTC. Encoded protein: CASSPPVAETQYF.

This clonotype was observed at least ten times. The genes are TRBV28 and TRBJ2-1; no clear D. Trimming stripped 8 bases from V and 3 bases from J, with 14 bases between. Germline V gene sequence: CDR1 MDHEN, CDR2 SYDVKM. The CDR3 contains 14 residues. CDR3 sequence (DNA): TGTGCCAGCCAAGACACGGAGAGCTACAATGAGCAGTTCTTC. Translating it yields CASQDTESYNEQFF.

On this clonotype: One junction end disagrees with the germline gene, perhaps due to a read error. The chain recombines TRBV11-2 with TRBJ2-7; 12 bases match TRBD2. Germline CDR1 SGHAT, CDR2 FQNNGV. The CDR3 length is 15 residues. The CDR3 spells CASSPGLAGSSEQYF. Written as DNA, the CDR3 is TGTGCCAGCAGCCCAGGACTAGCGGGATCCTCCGAGCAGTACTTC.

This clonotype has a count of ten or more. J is TRBJ1-1 and V is TRBV13, with D possibly being TRBD1 (5 bases). V was clipped by 4 bases and J by 1 base, with 16 bases between them. Germline CDR1 is PRHDT and CDR2 is FYEKMQ (reference sequence). This CDR3 is 16 amino acids long. The CDR3 DNA reads TGTGCCAGCAGCTCCTTGACCATACAGGAGAACACTGAAGCTTTCTTT. Translated: CASSSLTIQENTEAFF.

This sequence joins TRBV12-3 or TRBV12-4 and TRBJ2-1; 9 bases agree with TRBD2. V was pared by 1 base and J by 3 bases, with 4 bases of the junction left unmatched. The CDR3 length is 16 residues. As DNA, the CDR3 is TGTGCCAGCAGTTTAGACCCTAGCGGGGTCTACAATGAGCAGTTCTTC. This gives the protein CASSLDPSGVYNEQFF.

This clonotype was seen only a few times. The chain couples TRBV11-2 to TRBJ1-3; no clear D. In germline, CDR1 is SGHAT, CDR2 FQNNGV. Trimming shortened V by 4 bases and J by 2 bases, and 9 bases separated the two germline ends. This CDR3 comprises 14 residues. CDR3 loop: CASSSLYPGNTIYF. As DNA, the CDR3 is TGTGCCAGCAGCTCACTTTACCCTGGAAACACCATATATTTT.

This clonotype was detected ten times or more. The chain recombines TRBV3-1 with TRBJ1-4; 7 bases agree with TRBD1. Germline lookup yields CDR1 LGHDT and CDR2 YNNKEL (reference sequence). This CDR3 is 16 amino acids long. After removal of 3 bases from V and 3 bases from J, the junction contained 7 bases not matched to a gene. CDR3 region: CASSHRTGLSNEKLFF. As DNA, the CDR3 is TGTGCCAGCAGCCACAGGACAGGTTTGTCTAATGAAAAACTGTTTTTT.

The rearrangement joins TRBV7-2 to TRBJ2-7; a possible D gene is TRBD2 (5 bases). CDR1 SGHTA and CDR2 FQGNSA come from the germline V gene. V was trimmed by 4 bases and J by 5 bases, leaving 12 bases between them. This CDR3 spans 13 amino acids. CDR3 region: CASSSASFHEQYF. The CDR3 nucleotides are TGTGCCAGCAGCTCAGCTAGCTTCCACGAGCAGTACTTC. Drawing the rest from reference TRBV7-2 and TRBJ2-7, the complete variable domain is GAGVSQSPSNKVTEKGKDVELRCDPISGHTALYWYRQSLGQGLEFLIYFQGNSAPDKSGLPSDRFSAERTGGSVSTLTIQRTQQEDSAVYLCASSSASFHEQYFGPGTRLTVT.

This clonotype was detected only a few times. The chain carries TRBV6-1 and TRBJ2-7; D unresolved. Germline CDR1 MNHNS, CDR2 SASEGT. This CDR3 region has 16 residues. Deletions cut 6 bases from V and 3 bases from J, with 21 bases between. The CDR3: CASRLDRSTAYYEQYF. CDR3 coding DNA: TGTGCCAGCAGACTTGATAGATCGACGGCTTACTACGAGCAGTACTTC.

This clonotype was seen at least ten times. This chain connects TRBV6-2 or TRBV6-3 to TRBJ2-1; 7 bases align to TRBD2. Trimming cost V 5 bases and J 4 bases; bases outside gene matches: 5. The CDR3 covers 14 residues. The V gene's germline CDR1 is MNHEY and CDR2 SVGEGT. The CDR3 here is CASSLTSEYNEQFF. The DNA for the CDR3 is TGTGCCAGCAGTCTAACTAGCGAGTACAATGAGCAGTTCTTC.

This clonotype was counted at least ten times. The chain uses TRBV3-1 and TRBJ1-1; a weak D match, TRBD1 (6 bases). This CDR3 is 13 amino acids long. V was cut by 4 bases and J by 6 bases, with 12 bases left in between. Germline assignment: CDR1 LGHDT and CDR2 YNNKEL (reference sequence). The CDR3 sequence: CASSPETGSEAFF. The DNA for the CDR3 is TGTGCCAGCAGCCCGGAAACAGGGTCTGAAGCTTTCTTT.

V and J are TRBV5-1 and TRBJ2-1, with 9 nucleotides matching TRBD2. V gave up 0 bases and J gave up 8 bases; unmatched junction bases: 9. This CDR3 contains 16 residues. Germline V gives CDR1 SGHRS, CDR2 YFSETQ. The CDR3 DNA reads TGCGCCAGCAGCTTGGCCGCTGGCGGGAGGGCCGATGAGCAGTTCTTC. Its translation: CASSLAAGGRADEQFF.

This clonotype was detected many times. V gene TRBV6-1 combines with J gene TRBJ2-7, with a weak D call TRBD2 (5 bases). With 1 base removed from V and 0 bases from J, the gap between germline ends came to 10 bases. From germline, CDR1 is MNHNS and CDR2 SASEGT. The CDR3 has 15 amino acids. The CDR3 nucleotides are TGTGCCAGCAGTGAAGTTGCGGGCGGCTCCTACGAGCAGTACTTC. This gives the protein CASSEVAGGSYEQYF.